Here is one T cell receptor (beta chain) with its context. Antigen: not known. This sample was included in a study of cytomegalovirus exposure and HLA in healthy donors. Study in general: Inside one of the first data releases sat around 85 million unique TCRs taken from HLA-typed donors.

The PCR had 60 Vbeta and 13 Jbeta primers. TCRdb's table, derived via immunoSEQ multiplex PCR, lists solely in-frame clones and lacks some. The sample consists of approximately 180,000 clones, roughly 80% of them appearing once. General observations from the study: The number of N-insertions in an Asian-associated ancestry cluster was reportedly below the roughly 620-donor mean in a later analysis. TCR beta V- and J-gene trimming was later associated with a missense DCLRE1C variant. DRB1 had the most TCR associations and HLA-C the fewest, a later analysis found, with rates varying by HLA locus.

CDR1 and CDR2 (germline): MDHEN, SYDVKM. V lost 5 bases, J lost 7 bases, and 21 bases lay in between. There are 15 residues in the CDR3. The rearrangement links TRBV28 to TRBJ2-7; weak D call: TRBD1 (5 bases). Sequences were obtained from PBMCs. The sequence came from a woman in her late teens or twenties in good health and CMV-seronegative. The CDR3 reads CASSPPVDAREEQYF. CDR3 coding DNA: TGTGCCAGCAGTCCCCCGGTGGACGCCAGGGAAGAGCAGTACTTC.